Following are 23 T cell receptor beta chains from one sample sequenced in a study of T-cell memory formation after mild COVID-19. TCRdb analysed the 5' RACE reads with MiXCR anew, one entry per CDR3 protein. This sample has about 400,000 distinct CDR3 sequences; less than 25% occur once, and the top ten carry roughly 13%. Source material: PBMCs or a T cell subset sorted from them (not recorded which). The origin of the receptors is an adult woman who had mild COVID-19 (a few samples of this study predate the infection). Cell type and time point are not known.

The CDR3 DNA sequence: TGTGCCACCGTTGGGCTTAGCTGGGATACGCAGTATTTT. Protein sequence: CATVGLSWDTQYF. The chain has TRBV12-3 or TRBV12-4 and TRBJ2-3, with D unclear. The CDR3 is made up of 13 amino acids. V shed 10 bases and J shed 6 bases, with 17 bases lying between them.

The CDR3 DNA reads TGCGCCAGCAGCCGAAGTCTAAGAAGCGACGAGCAGTACTTC. Translating gives CASSRSLRSDEQYF. The chain links TRBV4-3 to TRBJ2-7; D is unclear. V gave up 4 bases and J gave up 5 bases, with 15 bases separating them. This CDR3 is 14 amino acids long. Germline V gene sequence: CDR1 LGHNA, CDR2 YSLEER.

V is TRBV20-1 and J is TRBJ1-1; no firm D call. The CDR3 has 16 amino acids. Trimming stripped 0 bases from V and 1 base from J, with 15 bases between. Germline lookup yields CDR1 DFQATT and CDR2 SNEGSKA (reference sequence). The CDR3 sequence: CSARDPGKHPNTEAFF. The DNA for the CDR3 is TGCAGTGCTAGAGATCCTGGCAAACATCCGAACACTGAAGCTTTCTTT.

This clonotype came up a few times. The rearrangement links TRBV7-2 to TRBJ1-5; perhaps TRBD1 as D (5 bases). The ends were cut back, 1 base at V and 7 bases at J, with 14 bases in the middle. Per the germline V gene, CDR1 is SGHTA and CDR2 is FQGNSA. The CDR3 runs to 15 residues. The CDR3 coding sequence is TGTGCCAGCAGCTTAGTCTTCGGGGCGGAACAGCCCCAGCATTTT. Translated: CASSLVFGAEQPQHF.

This chain joins TRBV12-3 or TRBV12-4 and TRBJ2-5; TRBD1 might be the D (5 bases). V was clipped by 7 bases and J by 6 bases, with 18 bases between them. The length of the CDR3 is 14 residues. In DNA, the CDR3 is TGTGCCAGCACCCATAGGGGCGGAAGCCAGACCCAGTACTTC. This gives the protein CASTHRGGSQTQYF.

The rearrangement uses TRBV7-9 and TRBJ1-1; D unclear. Between the trimmed V and J ends, which lost 4 bases and 0 bases, there was a span of 12 bases. The CDR3 runs to 15 residues. From germline, CDR1 is SEHNR and CDR2 FQNEAQ (reference sequence). CDR3 bases: TGTGCCAGCAGCTCCCCCTTCGATCTGAACACTGAAGCTTTCTTT. This encodes CASSSPFDLNTEAFF.

This clonotype was counted only a few times. This chain connects TRBV29-1 to TRBJ1-1, with no clear D. Trimming took off 4 bases at V and 7 bases at J, with 13 bases between the two ends. The CDR3 length is 12 residues. The germline CDR1 and CDR2 sequences are SQVTM and ANQGSEA. The CDR3 region has the DNA TGCAGCGTTGCTTGGGCGGTGCATGAAGCTTTCTTT. Its translation: CSVAWAVHEAFF.

This clonotype was observed a handful of times. V and J are TRBV5-5 and TRBJ2-6; TRBD1 aligns across 7 bases. Losses at the gene ends were 2 bases for V and 4 bases for J; bases not matched to a gene: 6. The CDR3 covers 16 residues. Germline loops: CDR1 SGHKS, CDR2 YYEKEE (reference sequence). The CDR3, as DNA: TGTGCCAGCAGCTTCGACAGGGTGTTCGGGGCCAACGTCCTGACTTTC. It codes for CASSFDRVFGANVLTF.

This clonotype turned up a few times. The gene calls are TRBV6-5 and TRBJ1-1; D might be TRBD1 (5 bases). CDR1 is MNHEY, CDR2 SVGAGI, per germline. With 1 base removed from V and 3 bases from J, the gap between germline ends came to 12 bases. The CDR3 consists of 15 residues. The CDR3 region is CASSYYRTRDTEAFF. CDR3 DNA: TGTGCCAGCAGTTACTATCGGACAAGAGACACTGAAGCTTTCTTT.

The gene calls are TRBV15 and TRBJ1-2; the D is unclear. Germline lookup yields CDR1 LNHNV and CDR2 YYDKDF (reference sequence). CDR3 length: 14 residues. With 0 bases removed from V and 8 bases from J, the gap between germline ends came to 13 bases. Here the CDR3 reads CATSRDGRQAGYTF. The CDR3 DNA follows: TGTGCCACCAGCAGAGATGGGCGCCAGGCGGGCTACACCTTC.

This clonotype has more than one count but fewer than ten. The chain links TRBV15 to TRBJ2-2; a weak D match, TRBD2 (5 bases). Trimming took 5 bases from V and 7 from J, leaving 5 bases between them. The V gene's germline CDR1 is LNHNV and CDR2 YYDKDF (reference sequence). The CDR3 is 11 residues long. Here the CDR3 reads CATSGSGELFF. Here the CDR3 DNA reads TGTGCCACCAGCGGGAGCGGGGAGCTGTTTTTT.

Ten or more counts support this clonotype. V usage is TRBV20-1 and J usage is TRBJ2-3; D might be TRBD1 (6 bases). There are 13 residues in the CDR3. The germline CDR1 and CDR2 sequences are DFQATT and SNEGSKA (reference sequence). Between the trimmed V and J ends, which lost 0 bases and 6 bases, there was a span of 10 bases. CDR3 in amino acids: CSARDVGADTQYF. CDR3 DNA: TGCAGTGCTAGAGATGTGGGGGCGGATACGCAGTATTTT.

The V and J genes are TRBV3-1 and TRBJ2-7; possibly TRBD1 or TRBD2 for D (5 bases each). This CDR3 spans 16 amino acids. V lost 4 bases to trimming and J lost 1 base, with 17 bases between them. Germline-derived CDR1 and CDR2 are LGHDT and YNNKEL (reference sequence). The CDR3 loop reads CASSRDPLTSSYEQYF. The CDR3 DNA reads TGTGCCAGCAGCCGGGACCCCCTAACTTCATCCTACGAGCAGTACTTC.

Only a few counts were recorded for this clonotype. The chain couples TRBV5-5 to TRBJ1-5; 10 bases agree with TRBD1. This CDR3 spans 16 amino acids. J gave up 2 bases and V 1 base, and 3 bases lay outside the gene matches. Germline-derived CDR1 and CDR2 are SGHKS and YYEKEE (reference sequence). The CDR3 loop reads CASSLKGTGGNQPQHF. The CDR3 DNA is TGTGCCAGCAGCTTGAAGGGGACAGGGGGCAATCAGCCCCAGCATTTT.

V and J are TRBV5-1 and TRBJ2-6, with no clear D. CDR3 length equals 17 residues. V lost 4 bases, J lost 0 bases, and 14 bases lay in between. The germline V gene has CDR1 SGHRS and CDR2 YFSETQ. In nucleotides, the CDR3 is TGCGCCAGCAGCCTACCCCGGACGGGCTCTGGGGCCAACGTCCTGACTTTC. It is translated as CASSLPRTGSGANVLTF.

This chain connects TRBV29-1 to TRBJ2-3; 7 bases are shared with TRBD2. Germline CDR1 SQVTM, CDR2 ANQGSEA. This CDR3 has 14 residues. The trim removed 1 base at V and 2 bases at J, leaving 3 bases unmatched. The CDR3 bases are TGCAGCGTTGAAGTTGCGGGAGTCACAGATACGCAGTATTTT. Translating it yields CSVEVAGVTDTQYF.

The CDR3 spells CASSQGREFANTGELFF. CDR3 DNA: TGTGCCAGCAGCCAAGGTCGGGAGTTCGCGAACACCGGGGAGCTGTTTTTT. The chain uses TRBV14 and TRBJ2-2; D might be TRBD2 (6 bases). The germline V and J ends were trimmed by 1 base and 0 bases, with 12 bases remaining between them. CDR1 SGHDN and CDR2 FVKESK come from the germline V gene. The CDR3 spans 17 residues. Together with reference TRBV14 and TRBJ2-2, the CDR3 gives the full variable domain: EAGVTQFPSHSVIEKGQTVTLRCDPISGHDNLYWYRRVMGKEIKFLLHFVKESKQDESGMPNNRFLAERTGGTYSTLKVQPAELEDSGVYFCASSQGREFANTGELFFGEGSRLTVL.

The J gene is TRBJ2-5, the V gene TRBV7-9; D tentatively fits TRBD1 or TRBD2 (7 bases each). With 2 bases removed from V and 1 base from J, the gap between germline ends came to 17 bases. The CDR3 loop spans 17 amino acids. Germline assignment: CDR1 SEHNR and CDR2 FQNEAQ (reference sequence). CDR3 sequence reads: CASSLPPGGQIQETQYF. In DNA form, the CDR3 reads TGTGCCAGCAGCTTACCCCCGGGGGGACAGATCCAAGAGACCCAGTACTTC.

This clonotype was observed a handful of times. The chain uses TRBV6-2 or TRBV6-3 and TRBJ2-3, with D maybe TRBD2 (6 bases). The CDR3 is 15 residues long. Germline CDR1 MNHEY, CDR2 SVGEGT. The V gene lost 4 bases and the J gene lost 3 bases, with 14 bases spanning the gap. CDR3 protein: CASSSPGSRTDTQYF. CDR3 DNA: TGTGCCAGCAGTTCCCCCGGGAGTCGGACAGATACGCAGTATTTT.

The J gene is TRBJ2-7, the V gene TRBV3-1; 7 bases match TRBD2. This CDR3 region has 15 residues. V was clipped by 4 bases and J by 5 bases; unmatched bases: 11. Germline loops: CDR1 LGHDT, CDR2 YNNKEL (reference sequence). DNA of the CDR3: TGTGCCAGCAGCCCGAGAGTTGCGGGAGCCCACGAGCAGTACTTC. Translation gives CASSPRVAGAHEQYF.

The gene calls are TRBV15 and TRBJ2-7, with D perhaps being TRBD1 or TRBD2 (6 bases each). The CDR3 runs to 15 residues. V lost 0 bases and J 6 bases, leaving 15 bases between the germline ends. Germline V gene data show CDR1 as LNHNV and CDR2 as YYDKDF (reference sequence). CDR3 nucleotides: TGTGCCACCAGCAGAGATAGAGTCAGGGGAGGCGAGCAGTACTTC. Translation gives CATSRDRVRGGEQYF. The full variable domain, with the rest looked up from reference TRBV15 and TRBJ2-7, is DAMVIQNPRYQVTQFGKPVTLSCSQTLNHNVMYWYQQKSSQAPKLLFHYYDKDFNNEADTPDNFQSRRPNTSFCFLDIRSPGLGDTAMYLCATSRDRVRGGEQYFGPGTRLTVT.

This sequence joins TRBV5-1 and TRBJ2-7; D tentatively reads TRBD1 or TRBD2 (6 bases each). The CDR3 runs 16 residues. V lost 4 bases and J 5 bases, leaving 22 bases between the germline ends. Looked up from germline, CDR1 is SGHRS and CDR2 is YFSETQ. The CDR3 bases are TGCGCCAGCAGCCCGGATGACGGGGGCATCTCTCACGAGCAGTACTTC. It codes for CASSPDDGGISHEQYF.

The genes are TRBV2 and TRBJ2-3; tentative D call: TRBD2 (5 bases). This CDR3 is 16 amino acids long. Trimming stripped 4 bases from V and 2 bases from J, with 16 bases between. The germline V gene has CDR1 SNHLY and CDR2 FYNNEI. CDR3: CASSVMSGPITDTQYF. The CDR3 DNA is TGTGCCAGCAGTGTTATGAGCGGCCCGATCACAGATACGCAGTATTTT.